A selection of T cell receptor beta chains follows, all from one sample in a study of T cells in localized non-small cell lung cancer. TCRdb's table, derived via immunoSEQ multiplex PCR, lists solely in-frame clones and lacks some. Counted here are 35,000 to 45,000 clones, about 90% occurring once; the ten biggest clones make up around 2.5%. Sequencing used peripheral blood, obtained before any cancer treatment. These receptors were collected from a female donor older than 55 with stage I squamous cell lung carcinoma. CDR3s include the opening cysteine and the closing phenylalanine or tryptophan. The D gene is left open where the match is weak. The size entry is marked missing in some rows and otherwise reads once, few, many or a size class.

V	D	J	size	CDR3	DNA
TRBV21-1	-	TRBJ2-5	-	CASSKGRWVRETQYF	TGTGCCAGCAGCAAAGGCCGGTGGGTCCGGGAGACCCAGTACTTC
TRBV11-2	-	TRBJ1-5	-	CASSLVQGQPQHF	TGTGCCAGCAGCTTAGTGCAGGGCCAGCCCCAGCATTTT
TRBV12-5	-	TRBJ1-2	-	CASGLPRQTGYTF	TGTGCTAGTGGTTTGCCCCGACAGACCGGCTACACCTTC
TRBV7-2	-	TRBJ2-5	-	CASSFRRREETQYF	TGTGCCAGCAGTTTCCGTCGGCGGGAAGAGACCCAGTACTTC
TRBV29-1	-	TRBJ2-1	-	CSAEGLRDNEQFF	TGCAGCGCGGAAGGACTCCGCGACAATGAGCAGTTCTTC
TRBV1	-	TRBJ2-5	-	CTSSPPVAGKVETQYF	TGCACCAGCAGCCCTCCCGTAGCGGGAAAAGTAGAGACCCAGTACTTC
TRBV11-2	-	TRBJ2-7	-	CASSPLEEQYF	TGTGCCAGCAGCCCTCTGGAAGAGCAGTACTTC
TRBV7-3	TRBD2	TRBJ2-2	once	CASSGTSGKVGELFF	TGTGCCAGCAGCGGGACTAGCGGGAAGGTCGGGGAGCTGTTTTTT
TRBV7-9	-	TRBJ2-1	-	CASTSYNEQFF	TGTGCCAGCACCTCCTACAATGAGCAGTTCTTC
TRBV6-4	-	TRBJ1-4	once	CASSPSKREKLFF	TGTGCCAGCAGCCCCTCGAAAAGGGAAAAACTGTTTTTT
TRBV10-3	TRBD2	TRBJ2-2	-	CAISEGGGQNTGELFF	TGTGCCATCAGTGAGGGCGGGGGTCAGAACACCGGGGAGCTGTTTTTT
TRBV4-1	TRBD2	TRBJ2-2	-	CASSLLLAGGPPGSGELFF	TGCGCCAGCAGCCTCCTTCTAGCGGGAGGCCCGCCGGGATCCGGGGAGCTGTTTTTT
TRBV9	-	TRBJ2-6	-	CASSPDPTRGSGANVLTF	TGTGCCAGCAGCCCCGACCCAACTAGGGGCTCTGGGGCCAACGTCCTGACTTTC
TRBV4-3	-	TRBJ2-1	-	CASSHLTSDGDNEQFF	TGCGCCAGCAGCCACCTCACGTCCGACGGGGACAATGAGCAGTTCTTC
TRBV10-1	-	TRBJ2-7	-	CASSESMTRAEQYF	TGCGCCAGCAGTGAGTCGATGACTAGGGCCGAGCAGTACTTC
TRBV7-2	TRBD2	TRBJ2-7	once	CASSPKRDSYEQYF	TGTGCCAGCAGCCCCAAGCGGGATTCCTACGAGCAGTACTTC
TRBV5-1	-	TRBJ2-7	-	CASSPDSIYEQYF	TGCGCCAGCAGCCCTGACAGCATCTACGAGCAGTACTTC
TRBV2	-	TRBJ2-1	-	CASRSSLATYNEQFF	TGTGCCAGCAGATCATCCCTAGCGACCTACAATGAGCAGTTCTTC
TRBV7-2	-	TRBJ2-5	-	CASSRGAGWETQYF	TGTGCCAGCAGCCGGGGGGCGGGCTGGGAGACCCAGTACTTC
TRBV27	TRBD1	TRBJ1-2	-	CASSLGWGQGGYGYTF	TGTGCCAGCAGTTTAGGATGGGGACAGGGCGGCTATGGCTACACCTTC
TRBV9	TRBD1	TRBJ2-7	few	CASSRGQAASYEQYF	TGTGCCAGCAGCAGAGGACAGGCCGCTTCCTACGAGCAGTACTTC
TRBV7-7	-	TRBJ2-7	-	CASSLDRSYEQYF	TGTGCCAGCAGCTTAGACAGGTCCTACGAGCAGTACTTC
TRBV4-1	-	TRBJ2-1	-	CASSQNPSAGYNEQFF	TGCGCCAGCAGCCAAAACCCCTCAGCGGGTTACAATGAGCAGTTCTTC
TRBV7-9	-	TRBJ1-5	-	CASSPDSNQPQHF	TGTGCCAGCAGCCCTGATAGCAATCAGCCCCAGCATTTT
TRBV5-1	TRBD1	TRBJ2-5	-	CASSLQGAEETQYF	TGCGCCAGCAGCTTGCAGGGGGCCGAAGAGACCCAGTACTTC
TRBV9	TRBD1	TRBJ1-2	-	CASSAQGARENYGYTF	TGTGCCAGCAGCGCTCAGGGGGCGCGAGAGAACTATGGCTACACCTTC
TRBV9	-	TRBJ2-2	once	CASSVAVQGLGGELFF	TGTGCCAGCAGCGTAGCTGTTCAGGGGCTTGGCGGGGAGCTGTTTTTT
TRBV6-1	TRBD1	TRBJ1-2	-	CASSVQGAVGYTF	TGTGCCAGCAGTGTACAGGGGGCTGTCGGCTACACCTTC
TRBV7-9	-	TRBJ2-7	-	CASSLGAYEQYF	TGTGCCAGCAGCTTAGGAGCCTACGAGCAGTACTTC
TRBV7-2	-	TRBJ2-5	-	CASSLEKAETQYF	TGTGCCAGCAGCTTAGAGAAGGCGGAGACCCAGTACTTC
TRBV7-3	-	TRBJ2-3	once	CASSSTGRGSGRHTQYF	TGTGCCAGCAGCTCTACAGGGCGCGGGAGCGGCAGGCATACGCAGTATTTT
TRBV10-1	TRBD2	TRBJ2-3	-	CASTHTQSGSLDTQYF	TGCGCCAGCACCCATACTCAAAGCGGGAGCTTAGATACGCAGTATTTT
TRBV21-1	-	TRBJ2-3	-	CASSRRTSLVKADTQYF	TGTGCCAGCAGCAGGAGGACTAGCCTCGTAAAGGCAGATACGCAGTATTTT
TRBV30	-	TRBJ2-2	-	CAWSVRVGANTGELFF	TGTGCCTGGAGTGTACGGGTGGGAGCGAACACCGGGGAGCTGTTTTTT
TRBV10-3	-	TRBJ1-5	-	CAISGGYPQPQHF	TGTGCCATCAGTGGGGGGTACCCTCAGCCCCAGCATTTT
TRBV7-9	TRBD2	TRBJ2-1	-	CASSYPGLQKGNEQFF	TGTGCCAGCAGCTACCCGGGACTACAAAAGGGGAATGAGCAGTTCTTC
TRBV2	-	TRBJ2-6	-	CASSVGTPLGANVLTF	TGTGCCAGCAGTGTTGGGACACCGCTCGGGGCCAACGTCCTGACTTTC
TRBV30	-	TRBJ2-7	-	CAWRGYYEQYF	TGTGCCTGGAGAGGATACTACGAGCAGTACTTC
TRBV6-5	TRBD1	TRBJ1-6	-	CASRFDRGNSPLHF	TGTGCCAGCAGGTTCGACAGGGGGAATTCACCCCTCCACTTT
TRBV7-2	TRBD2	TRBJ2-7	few	CASRTSLAGGPHEQYF	TGTGCCAGCAGGACCTCACTAGCGGGAGGGCCCCACGAGCAGTACTTC
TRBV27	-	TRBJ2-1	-	CASSLNYEYNEQFF	TGTGCCAGCAGTTTAAACTACGAATACAATGAGCAGTTCTTC
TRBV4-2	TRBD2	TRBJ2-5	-	CASSQVGTGTSRRETQYF	TGTGCCAGCAGCCAAGTTGGGACCGGGACTAGTCGAAGAGAGACCCAGTACTTC
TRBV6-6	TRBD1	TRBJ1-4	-	CASSSAARQGWEKLFF	TGTGCCAGCAGTTCCGCGGCGCGACAGGGGTGGGAAAAACTGTTTTTT
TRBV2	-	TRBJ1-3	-	CASSTGLGNTIYF	TGTGCCAGCAGTACAGGTCTTGGAAACACCATATATTTT
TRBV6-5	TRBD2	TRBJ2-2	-	CASTSAGDNTGELFF	TGTGCCAGCACTTCGGCGGGAGATAACACCGGGGAGCTGTTTTTT
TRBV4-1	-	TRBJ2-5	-	CASSQDASGPARTQYF	TGCGCCAGCAGCCAAGACGCATCCGGACCAGCCAGGACCCAGTACTTC
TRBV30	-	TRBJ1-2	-	CAWRTYTYGYTF	TGTGCCTGGAGGACCTATACCTATGGCTACACCTTC
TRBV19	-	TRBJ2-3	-	CASSIDSRYTQYF	TGTGCCAGTAGTATTGACTCACGCTATACGCAGTATTTT